This TCR beta chain was documented in a study of human T cells and chemical hapten exposure. As for the study in general: Sensitization used 2% DPC on approximately 2 cm by approximately 2 cm upper inner arm skin. Whole-study results and caveats: TCRs above 1 in 1000 frequency stayed constant with DPC sensitization.

This clonotype appeared a few times. Its cognate antigen is unknown. Regarding time point: pre-sensitization, week 0. The treatment was: therapeutic diphenylcyclopropenone sensitization with weekly scalp DPC. TCRdb analysed the RACE reads with MiXCR anew, one entry per CDR3 protein. The profile shows about 180,000 distinct CDR3 sequences, almost 30% of them singletons. The CDR3 is made up of 10 amino acids. Germline V gives CDR1 SQVTM, CDR2 ANQGSEA. V dropped 5 bases and J dropped 4 bases, with 5 bases sitting between them. This chain links TRBV29-1 with TRBJ1-2; D unclear. The sample in question was whole blood, obtained in connection with sensitization to the hapten diphenylcyclopropenone (DPC). This clonotype originated in a woman aged 25 to 45 with alopecia areata. Some clones in this sample may be carry-over from other donors' samples. For the CDR3, the DNA is TGCAGCGTTCGTTCCTATGGCTACACCTTC. It yields the protein CSVRSYGYTF.